The 14 T cell receptor beta chains below were found in one sample sequenced in a study of patients and donors after allogeneic stem cell transplantation. Each CDR3 protein is one row after TCRdb ran MiXCR on the RT-PCR reads. The repertoire holds roughly 190,000 distinct CDR3 sequences, with 41% as singletons. Sequenced sample: blood, either unsorted or a sorted T cell fraction (not recorded which). Source of these receptors: a human donor who was either an allogeneic HSCT recipient or a stem cell or donor lymphocyte infusion donor (not recorded which). It is not recorded whose cells these are; they may come from a transplant donor.

V and J are TRBV5-4 and TRBJ1-1; D not certain. The CDR3 is 15 residues long. Trimming left V 2 bases short and J 0 bases short, with 11 bases between. Looked up from germline, CDR1 is SGHNT and CDR2 is YYREEE (reference sequence). CDR3 sequence: CASSFRKRLNTEAFF. The CDR3, as DNA: TGTGCCAGCAGCTTCAGGAAGCGTTTGAACACTGAAGCTTTCTTT.

A few counts support this clonotype. This chain connects TRBV25-1 to TRBJ1-2; D not certain. CDR3 length: 13 amino acids. Per the germline V gene, CDR1 is MGHDK and CDR2 is SYGVNS. Trimming pared 3 bases from V and 6 bases from J, leaving 11 bases between. In nucleotides, the CDR3 is TGTGCCAGCAGTGATGCGGGTGTACATGGCTACACCTTC. It translates to CASSDAGVHGYTF.

This clonotype appeared a few times. This chain connects TRBV11-2 to TRBJ2-1; D perhaps matches TRBD2 (6 bases). The CDR3 spans 14 residues. Trimming removed 6 bases from V and 5 bases from J, with 14 bases in between. Germline assignment: CDR1 SGHAT and CDR2 FQNNGV. Here the CDR3 DNA reads TGTGCCAGCAGTTTCGGGAGAGCTAACAATGAGCAGTTCTTC. It translates to CASSFGRANNEQFF.

V gene TRBV7-9 combines with J gene TRBJ1-1; D is unclear. V was trimmed by 3 bases and J by 7 bases, leaving 6 bases between them. Per germline, CDR1 SEHNR and CDR2 FQNEAQ (reference sequence). The CDR3 spans 11 residues. The CDR3: CASSLIGEAFF. The CDR3, as DNA: TGTGCCAGCAGCTTGATTGGTGAAGCTTTCTTT.

The genes are TRBV20-1 and TRBJ2-5; 8 bases are shared with TRBD1. V lost 3 bases to trimming and J lost 5 bases; unmatched junction nucleotides: 20. The CDR3 runs 18 residues. From germline, CDR1 is DFQATT and CDR2 SNEGSKA (reference sequence). The CDR3 protein is CSARAYWTGSAQGETQYF. CDR3 sequence (DNA): TGCAGTGCTAGGGCTTATTGGACAGGGTCCGCCCAAGGGGAGACCCAGTACTTC.

There are a few counts of this clonotype. The chain has TRBV7-7 and TRBJ2-1, with 8 bases fitting TRBD1. Germline values: CDR1 SSHAT, CDR2 FNYEAQ (reference sequence). Unmatched junction bases numbered 3, after V lost 6 bases and J lost 2 bases. The CDR3 is 14 amino acids. CDR3 protein: CASSPGQAYNEQFF. Here the CDR3 DNA reads TGTGCCAGCAGTCCGGGACAGGCCTACAATGAGCAGTTCTTC.

The chain joins TRBV28 to TRBJ2-3, with a possible D match to TRBD1 (5 bases). Germline values: CDR1 MDHEN, CDR2 SYDVKM. V shed 5 bases and J shed 5 bases, with 14 bases lying between them. This CDR3 contains 14 residues. CDR3 bases: TGTGCCAGCAGTCTCACAGGAACGCAAGATACGCAGTATTTT. It codes for CASSLTGTQDTQYF.

The V call is TRBV7-2, the J call TRBJ2-2; D gene ambiguous. This CDR3 region has 14 residues. Germline V gene sequence: CDR1 SGHTA, CDR2 FQGNSA. V was pared by 0 bases and J by 4 bases, with 6 bases between. The CDR3 loop reads CASSLAPGTGELFF. In nucleotides, the CDR3 is TGTGCCAGCAGCTTAGCCCCGGGCACCGGGGAGCTGTTTTTT.

The chain uses TRBV7-2 and TRBJ2-5; D gene ambiguous. The CDR3 covers 12 residues. Between the trimmed V and J ends, which lost 5 bases and 4 bases, there was a span of 8 bases. Germline CDR1 is SGHTA and CDR2 is FQGNSA. CDR3 residues: CASSQSGETQYF. CDR3 in DNA: TGTGCCAGCAGCCAGTCGGGAGAGACCCAGTACTTC.

This chain joins TRBV7-9 and TRBJ2-3; 11 nucleotides agree with TRBD2. The V gene's germline CDR1 is SEHNR and CDR2 FQNEAQ (reference sequence). The CDR3 contains 15 residues. J gave up 5 bases and V 3 bases, and 4 bases lay outside the gene matches. CDR3 amino acids: CASSFSLAGEDTQYF. CDR3 coding DNA: TGTGCCAGCAGCTTCTCACTAGCGGGGGAAGATACGCAGTATTTT.

This clonotype was seen more than once but under ten times. The J gene is TRBJ1-6, the V gene TRBV7-9, with unresolved D. Germline CDR1 and CDR2: SEHNR and FQNEAQ (reference sequence). Trimming took 8 bases from V and 4 from J, leaving 12 bases between them. The CDR3 is 14 amino acids. CDR3 nucleotides: TGTGCCAGCGGTCCTGAGGCGTATAATTCACCCCTCCACTTT. Its translation: CASGPEAYNSPLHF.

The chain combines TRBV21-1 with TRBJ2-7; TRBD1, the table's D call, lacks a check against the DNA. TRBV21-1 represents a pseudogene. The CDR3 loop spans 16 amino acids. CDR3 sequence: CASTLDRRHPSYEQYF. The CDR3, as DNA: TGTGCCAGCACCCTGGACAGGCGACACCCCTCCTACGAGCAGTACTTC.

The chain has TRBV25-1 and TRBJ1-5; D remains ambiguous. Trimming cost V 5 bases and J 0 bases, with 8 bases left between them. This CDR3 is built from 14 residues. Germline V gene sequence: CDR1 MGHDK, CDR2 SYGVNS. CDR3 in amino acids: CASSNSDSNQPQHF. In DNA form, the CDR3 reads TGTGCCAGCAGTAACTCGGATAGCAATCAGCCCCAGCATTTT.

The sample holds a few counts of this clonotype. The J gene is TRBJ1-4, the V gene TRBV15, with D uncertain. The germline gives CDR1 LNHNV, CDR2 YYDKDF (reference sequence). The CDR3 runs to 14 residues. V was clipped by 0 bases and J by 7 bases, with 9 bases between them. CDR3 region: CATSRDIGSEKLFF. The CDR3 region has the DNA TGTGCCACCAGCAGAGATATAGGGAGTGAAAAACTGTTTTTT.